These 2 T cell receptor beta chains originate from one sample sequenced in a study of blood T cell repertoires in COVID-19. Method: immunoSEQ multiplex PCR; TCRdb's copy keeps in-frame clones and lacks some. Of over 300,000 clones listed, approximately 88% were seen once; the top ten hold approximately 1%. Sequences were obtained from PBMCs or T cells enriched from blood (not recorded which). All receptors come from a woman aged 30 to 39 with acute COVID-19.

CDR3 in DNA: TGCAGCGTTGAATTCGGTGTGTATTACAATGAGCAGTTCTTC. It yields the protein CSVEFGVYYNEQFF. The rearrangement links TRBV29-1 to TRBJ2-1; D not resolved. CDR1 is SQVTM and CDR2 is ANQGSEA in the germline V gene. V gave up 2 bases and J gave up 4 bases, with 12 bases separating them. The CDR3 runs to 14 residues.

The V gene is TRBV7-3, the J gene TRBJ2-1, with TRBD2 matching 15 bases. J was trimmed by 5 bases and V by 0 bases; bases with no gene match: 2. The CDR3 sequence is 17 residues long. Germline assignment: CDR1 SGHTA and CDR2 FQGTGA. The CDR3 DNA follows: TGTGCCAGCAGCTTAACGGGACTAGCGGGGGGTAACAATGAGCAGTTCTTC. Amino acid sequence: CASSLTGLAGGNNEQFF.